These T cell receptor beta chains were read from a single sample in a study of T cell responses to AZD1222 COVID-19 vaccine. The table came from immunoSEQ multiplex PCR; TCRdb's copy has only in-frame clones and leaves some out. The sample consists of about 140,000 clones, approximately 88% of them appearing once. The input for sequencing was peripheral blood, taken on day 0 of AZD1222 vaccination. The source of these receptors is an adult in good health. CDR3s include the opening cysteine and the closing phenylalanine or tryptophan. The D gene is left open where the match is weak. Expanded clones get a size class; other rows say once, few or many, or leave the size out.

CDR3 length | J gene | V gene | clone size | D gene | CDR3 DNA | CDR3 protein
18 | TRBJ1-2 | TRBV28 | . | TRBD1 | TGTGCCAGCAGTTTACACCATACGGGACAGAACTTTTTTTATGGCTACACCTTC | CASSLHHTGQNFFYGYTF
16 | TRBJ1-1 | TRBV19 | . | . | TGTGCCAGTAGTATTGGGGTAGGGGTTATGGGGACTGAAGCTTTCTTT | CASSIGVGVMGTEAFF
12 | TRBJ1-2 | TRBV11-2 | . | . | TGTGCCAGCAGCTTAGGAGGATTGGGCTACACCTTC | CASSLGGLGYTF
14 | TRBJ1-2 | TRBV2 | . | . | TGTGCCAGCAGTGAATCCCCCGGGGGCCGAGGCTACACCTTC | CASSESPGGRGYTF
15 | TRBJ1-2 | TRBV18 | . | . | TGTGCCAGCTCACCAGCGACAAATAATAACTATGGCTACACCTTC | CASSPATNNNYGYTF
18 | TRBJ2-3 | TRBV5-6 | . | TRBD2 | TGTGCCAGCAGTTTTGAAATGGGAGCGGGGAGGGGTACAGATACGCAGTATTTT | CASSFEMGAGRGTDTQYF
15 | TRBJ2-7 | TRBV9 | . | . | TGTGCCAGCAGCCACCAACAGGTCCCTCCCTACGAGCAGTACTTC | CASSHQQVPPYEQYF
15 | TRBJ2-2 | TRBV29-1 | . | TRBD1 | TGCAGCGTCTATGGGACAGGGGCGAACACCGGGGAGCTGTTTTTT | CSVYGTGANTGELFF
15 | TRBJ2-4 | TRBV6-1 | once | . | TGTGCCAGCAGTGAATCTCTGGGAACCAAAAACATTCAGTACTTC | CASSESLGTKNIQYF
14 | TRBJ1-5 | TRBV14 | . | . | TGTGCCAGCTCAAAGGGAGGGGGCAATCAGCCCCAGCATTTT | CASSKGGGNQPQHF
15 | TRBJ1-5 | TRBV6-5 | . | TRBD1 | TGTGCCAGCAGTTTGGACAGGGATTCAATTCAGCCCCAGCATTTT | CASSLDRDSIQPQHF
13 | TRBJ1-1 | TRBV7-8 | . | . | TGTGCCAGCAGCTTGGCCCAGGGAGGGGCGGCTTTCTTT | CASSLAQGGAAFF
14 | TRBJ1-2 | TRBV6-5 | once | . | TGTGCCAGCACCCGGACAGACATAAACTATGGCTACACCTTC | CASTRTDINYGYTF
13 | TRBJ1-2 | TRBV15 | . | . | TGTGCCACCAGCAGTGACAGGAACTATGGCTACACCTTC | CATSSDRNYGYTF
18 | TRBJ2-1 | TRBV9 | . | TRBD2 | TGTGCCAGCAGCTTTGGACTAGCGGGGCTGCTCTCCTACAATGAGCAGTTCTTC | CASSFGLAGLLSYNEQFF
16 | TRBJ1-2 | TRBV9 | . | . | TGTGCCAGCAGCCCCCAACTTCCCGGGACAACCTATGGCTACACCTTC | CASSPQLPGTTYGYTF
15 | TRBJ2-5 | TRBV9 | once | . | TGTGCCAGCAGCGTAGGGCCCGCCCGCGGGGAGACCCAGTACTTC | CASSVGPARGETQYF
12 | TRBJ2-7 | TRBV13 | . | . | TGTGCCAGCAGCTTATCTCGGCGGGAGCAGTACTTC | CASSLSRREQYF
14 | TRBJ2-6 | TRBV28 | . | . | TGTGCCAGCACCACCAGCTCTGGGGCCAACGTCCTGACTTTC | CASTTSSGANVLTF
13 | TRBJ1-2 | TRBV6-5 | . | . | TGTGCCAGCAGACGCGGACAGTTCTATGGCTACACCTTC | CASRRGQFYGYTF
13 | TRBJ1-5 | TRBV30 | . | . | TGTGCCTGGAGTGTAGGCGATCTCCAGCCCCAGCATTTT | CAWSVGDLQPQHF
13 | TRBJ2-7 | TRBV2 | . | . | TGTGCCAGCAGGACCCTTGGCGATTACGAGCAGTACTTC | CASRTLGDYEQYF
15 | TRBJ1-2 | TRBV2 | few | . | TGTGCCAGCAGCGAAGGGCGCCGGGGAGGGACCGGCTACACCTTC | CASSEGRRGGTGYTF
12 | TRBJ2-7 | TRBV7-3 | . | . | TGTGCCAGCAGCCCGGGTGGGTACGAGCAGTACTTC | CASSPGGYEQYF
14 | TRBJ1-5 | TRBV6-1 | . | TRBD1 | TGTGCCAGCAGTGAAGCAGGGGGCAACCAGCCCCAGCATTTT | CASSEAGGNQPQHF
13 | TRBJ1-1 | TRBV29-1 | . | TRBD1 | TGCAGCGTCGTCCGGGACAGGGCCACGGGAGCTTTCTTT | CSVVRDRATGAFF
13 | TRBJ1-1 | TRBV2 | . | . | TGTGCCAGCGATTGGACGCGAAAGACTGAAGCTTTCTTT | CASDWTRKTEAFF
14 | TRBJ1-5 | TRBV27 | . | TRBD1 | TGTGCCAGCAGTTTTGGACAGGGGTTTCAGCCCCAGCATTTT | CASSFGQGFQPQHF
14 | TRBJ1-3 | TRBV5-4 | . | . | TGTGCCAGCAGCTTGTCAGACTCTGGAAACACCATATATTTT | CASSLSDSGNTIYF
14 | TRBJ2-1 | TRBV6-1 | . | TRBD2 | TGTGCCAGCAGTGACCCGGGACTACTCAATGAGCAGTTCTTC | CASSDPGLLNEQFF
14 | TRBJ2-3 | TRBV7-2 | . | TRBD2 | TGTGCCAGCAGCTTATCTAGCGGGGGGGATACGCAGTATTTT | CASSLSSGGDTQYF
13 | TRBJ1-1 | TRBV11-3 | . | . | TGTGCCAGCAGCTTAAAAGGGGGCACTGAAGCTTTCTTT | CASSLKGGTEAFF
16 | TRBJ2-2 | TRBV19 | . | TRBD1 | TGTGCCAGTAGCCCCCGGGACAGGGTTCTAACCGGGGAGCTGTTTTTT | CASSPRDRVLTGELFF
13 | TRBJ2-7 | TRBV23-1 | . | TRBD1 | TGCGCCAGCAGTCAATCGGATCCCGGACAGGACTCTTTC | CASSQSDPGQDSF
12 | TRBJ2-7 | TRBV2 | . | . | TGTGCCAGCAGCGAGCTTTCCTACGAGCAGTACTTC | CASSELSYEQYF
14 | TRBJ1-4 | TRBV5-4 | . | . | TGTGCCAGCAGCTTCAGGGGCCGGAATGAAAAACTGTTTTTT | CASSFRGRNEKLFF
15 | TRBJ1-1 | TRBV19 | . | . | TGTGCCAGTAGTATCCCGGGAGGGATGAACACTGAAGCTTTCTTT | CASSIPGGMNTEAFF
15 | TRBJ2-4 | TRBV10-3 | . | . | TGTGCCATCAGTGACCCCGGAAGCCCTAAAAACATTCAGTACTTC | CAISDPGSPKNIQYF
16 | TRBJ1-3 | TRBV11-2 | . | . | TGTGCCAGCAGCTTGTTCGGGGTCAGGGCTGGAAACACCATATATTTT | CASSLFGVRAGNTIYF
17 | TRBJ1-6 | TRBV4-1 | . | . | TGCGCCAGCAGCCCGCAAGAGGTCGGCTCCTATAATTCACCCCTCCACTTT | CASSPQEVGSYNSPLHF
14 | TRBJ1-5 | TRBV10-3 | . | . | TGTGCCATCAGTCAGGGACTGACCAATCAGCCCCAGCATTTT | CAISQGLTNQPQHF
15 | TRBJ1-2 | TRBV5-6 | . | . | TGTGCCAGCAGCCAACGGGGTTTCTCTAACTATGGCTACACCTTC | CASSQRGFSNYGYTF